Each of the 27 T cell receptor beta chains below was sequenced from the same sample in a study of monozygotic twins with inflammatory bowel disease. TCRdb re-called the 5' RACE reads; every CDR3 protein appears as one record, without DNA. Recorded for this sample: some 450,000 distinct CDR3 sequences. Sequencing was performed on blood. These receptors were obtained from a human donor with ulcerative colitis or Crohn's disease, or a healthy co-twin of an affected twin (not recorded which).

This CDR3 reads CASTGSYNEQFF. The genes are TRBV7-2 and TRBJ2-1; without DNA, the TCRdb call of TRBD1 cannot be checked. The germline CDR1 and CDR2 sequences are SGHTA and FQGNSA. The CDR3 loop spans 12 amino acids.

The chain joins TRBV6-6 to TRBJ2-7; lacking DNA, the TRBD1 call made by TCRdb goes unchecked. CDR1 is MNHNY and CDR2 is SVGAGI in the germline V gene (reference sequence). The CDR3 is made up of 14 amino acids. CDR3 residues: CASNNRDRVSEQYF.

V usage is TRBV19 and J usage is TRBJ1-5; TCRdb's D call of TRBD1 is untestable without DNA. The V gene's germline CDR1 is LNHDA and CDR2 SQIVND (reference sequence). This CDR3 contains 15 residues. CDR3 sequence reads: CASSTGTGRNQPQHF.

The gene calls are TRBV10-3 and TRBJ2-5; TCRdb's assignment of TRBD1 cannot be checked, as there is no DNA. CDR1 is ENHRY, CDR2 SYGVKD, per germline. The CDR3 extends over 14 amino acids. CDR3 amino acids: CAIKTAHSQETQYF.

This chain uses TRBV24-1 with TRBJ2-7; the TRBD2 assignment by TCRdb is unverifiable without DNA. There are 14 residues in the CDR3. Germline V lookup: CDR1 KGHDR, CDR2 SFDVKD. CDR3 region: CATSDTGTFYEQYF.

The CDR3 region is CASSHRGMNTEAFF. The V gene is TRBV7-2, the J gene TRBJ1-1; TCRdb outputs TRBD1, but without DNA this stays unchecked. Looked up from germline, CDR1 is SGHTA and CDR2 is FQGNSA. This CDR3 spans 14 amino acids.

The genes are TRBV12-5 and TRBJ2-3. Germline values: CDR1 LGHNT, CDR2 FRNRAP. The CDR3 is 16 amino acids. CDR3: CASGLVLGPSTDTQYF.

The rearrangement joins TRBV20-1 to TRBJ1-3. The CDR3 consists of 14 residues. The germline V gene has CDR1 DFQATT and CDR2 SNEGSKA (reference sequence). The CDR3 region is CSARDGLSGNTIYF.

This chain links TRBV5-1 with TRBJ1-3. This CDR3 has 14 amino acids. Germline V lookup: CDR1 SGHRS, CDR2 YFSETQ. The CDR3 here is CASSYQDRGNTIYF. Based on the CDR3 plus reference TRBV5-1 and TRBJ1-3, the full variable domain is KAGVTQTPRYLIKTRGQQVTLSCSPISGHRSVSWYQQTPGQGLQFLFEYFSETQRNKGNFPGRFSGRQFSNSRSEMNVSTLELGDSALYLCASSYQDRGNTIYFGEGSWLTVV.

The chain carries TRBV12-3 or TRBV12-4 and TRBJ1-1; checking the TCRdb D call of TRBD1 is not possible without DNA. The CDR3 loop spans 16 amino acids. The CDR3 spells CASSPRPPTGRTEAFF.

The chain links TRBV10-3 to TRBJ2-1; TCRdb lists TRBD2, though no DNA is available to test this call. CDR3 size: 13 residues. Germline CDR1 ENHRY, CDR2 SYGVKD. CDR3 loop: CAISGDFADEQFF.

The chain joins TRBV7-3 to TRBJ2-3. CDR1 is SGHTA and CDR2 is FQGTGA in the germline V gene. CDR3 length equals 12 residues. The CDR3 protein is CASSPYRGTQYF.

The chain links TRBV12-3 or TRBV12-4 to TRBJ1-2; TCRdb's D call, TRBD1, is unchecked because there is no DNA. This CDR3 has 15 amino acids. This CDR3 is CASSLGNNRGHGYTF.

The V gene is TRBV5-4, the J gene TRBJ2-1; the D call of TRBD2 rests on TCRdb alone, since no DNA is present to check it. This CDR3 comprises 13 residues. Germline loops: CDR1 SGHNT, CDR2 YYREEE (reference sequence). CDR3 region: CASSFALGREQFF.

V and J are TRBV6-6 and TRBJ2-1. The CDR3 extends over 12 amino acids. Germline loops: CDR1 MNHNY, CDR2 SVGAGI (reference sequence). CDR3: CASSYGLDEQFF.

This sequence joins TRBV3-1 and TRBJ1-5. This CDR3 region has 15 residues. CDR1 is LGHDT and CDR2 is YNNKEL in the germline V gene (reference sequence). The CDR3 protein is CASSPDGGSNQPQHF.

The chain employs TRBV11-1 and TRBJ2-3; TCRdb returns TRBD2, unconfirmable since there is no DNA. The germline gives CDR1 SGHAT, CDR2 FQDESV (reference sequence). CDR3 size: 19 residues. The CDR3 sequence: CASSSIARLAGGSTDTQYF. Based on the CDR3 plus reference TRBV11-1 and TRBJ2-3, the full variable domain is EAEVAQSPRYKITEKSQAVAFWCDPISGHATLYWYRQILGQGPELLVQFQDESVVDDSQLPKDRFSAERLKGVDSTLKIQPAELGDSAMYLCASSSIARLAGGSTDTQYFGPGTRLTVL.

The chain links TRBV7-2 to TRBJ1-4. CDR3 length: 14 residues. Germline V lookup: CDR1 SGHTA, CDR2 FQGNSA. This CDR3 reads CASSLESVGEKLFF. The full variable domain, completed using reference TRBV7-2 and TRBJ1-4, is GAGVSQSPSNKVTEKGKDVELRCDPISGHTALYWYRQSLGQGLEFLIYFQGNSAPDKSGLPSDRFSAERTGGSVSTLTIQRTQQEDSAVYLCASSLESVGEKLFFGSGTQLSVL.

The rearrangement links TRBV11-2 to TRBJ2-2; TCRdb picks TRBD1, but there is no DNA to check that call. Germline V lookup: CDR1 SGHAT, CDR2 FQNNGV. The CDR3 extends over 13 amino acids. The CDR3 sequence is CASSFQGAGELFF.

The V gene is TRBV12-3 or TRBV12-4, the J gene TRBJ2-7; without DNA, the TCRdb call of TRBD2 cannot be checked. The CDR3 length is 15 residues. The CDR3: CASSLGGTASYEQYF.

This chain joins TRBV6-5 and TRBJ1-2; TCRdb names TRBD1, which stays unverified in the absence of DNA. The CDR3 is 16 residues long. Germline CDR1 reads MNHEY; CDR2 reads SVGAGI. The CDR3: CASSYSQGAGNYGYTF.

V gene TRBV9 combines with J gene TRBJ2-3. Germline CDR1 is SGDLS and CDR2 is YYNGEE. The CDR3 consists of 14 residues. The CDR3 here is CASSVGGSGDTQYF.

The chain carries TRBV7-2 and TRBJ1-5. The CDR3 sequence is 11 residues long. CDR1 and CDR2 (germline): SGHTA, FQGNSA. The CDR3 spells CASSLERIQHF.

The rearrangement uses TRBV28 and TRBJ1-5; the TCRdb D gene call, TRBD1, has no DNA to confirm it. The CDR3 runs 17 residues. CDR1 and CDR2 (germline): MDHEN, SYDVKM. The chain's CDR3 is CASSTYRVAGLGQPQHF.

This chain uses TRBV6-1 with TRBJ2-2; TCRdb's D call of TRBD2 is untestable without DNA. The CDR3 covers 16 residues. CDR1 and CDR2 from the germline V gene are MNHNS and SASEGT. Here the CDR3 reads CASRKSPWPNTGELFF.

The CDR3 loop reads CASSHGVAQPQHF. The chain employs TRBV7-2 and TRBJ1-5. The CDR3 runs to 13 residues. Germline-derived CDR1 and CDR2 are SGHTA and FQGNSA. Variable domain in full (rest from reference TRBV7-2 and TRBJ1-5): GAGVSQSPSNKVTEKGKDVELRCDPISGHTALYWYRQSLGQGLEFLIYFQGNSAPDKSGLPSDRFSAERTGGSVSTLTIQRTQQEDSAVYLCASSHGVAQPQHFGDGTRLSIL.

The V gene is TRBV18, the J gene TRBJ2-2; as DNA is missing, the TRBD1 call by TCRdb cannot be tested. CDR1 is KGHSH and CDR2 is LQKENI in the germline V gene. The CDR3 totals 15 residues. CDR3 protein: CASSPLQENTGELFF.